This T cell receptor beta chain was found in a study of metastatic and nonmetastatic thyroid tumors. Study details: Repertoires were compared across blood and tumor or nodule tissue from malignant and benign thyroid patients. Study observations and caveats: Relative to benign nodules, malignant thyroid tumors were reportedly characterized by significantly elevated TCR beta diversity in blood and tumor.

Nobody among the patients had been given any treatment before thyroid surgery. This clone showed up just a few times. Its antigen is not identified. V was trimmed by 6 bases and J by 2 bases, leaving 10 bases between them. The CDR3 has 13 amino acids. Germline CDR1 MNHNS, CDR2 SASEGT. TCRdb reprocessed the PCR reads via MiXCR. The sample has some 64,000 clones, 4% to 4.5% seen once. The receptor was derived from a female donor with papillary thyroid cancer or a benign thyroid nodule (not recorded which). Some clones in this sample may be carry-over from other donors' samples. The sample comprised blood. The chain links TRBV6-1 to TRBJ1-2; D uncertain. CDR3 protein: CASRATGNYGYTF. The CDR3 nucleotides are TGTGCCAGCAGAGCGACTGGGAACTATGGCTACACCTTC.